What follows is one T cell receptor (beta chain) and its context. Which antigen it targets is not known. No much larger clone exists at a distance of one base, and base qualities are not known. This sample stems from a study of T-cell reconstitution after alpha-beta-depleted transplantation in children (TCRdb year 2016). Looking at the study overall: Using TCR repertoire profiling, the study followed T-cell immune reconstitution in a quantitative way in children after TCRalphabeta/CD19-depleted allogeneic hematopoietic cell transplantation.

The receptor library was made with PCR. Reads for this sample came from an Illumina HiSeq 2500. TCR library preparation used molecular barcoding, with unique molecular identifiers applied to normalize quantification of the TCRbeta repertoire. The public reads were reprocessed in TCRdb via fastp at Q25 and MiXCR, keeping in-frame beta chains. Identical CDR3 protein sequences are pooled into one entry, listed with their most common genes and DNA. In all, the sample holds a few hundred thousand distinct CDR3 sequences, and around 17% of those were seen once. The top ten constitute 3% to 4% of the sample. Inclusive of the bounding cysteine and phenylalanine, the CDR3 is 12 residues long. Of the read, only the CDR3 DNA is kept; its 36 bases are in frame from base 1. CDR1 and CDR2 were assigned from the germline V gene as WSHSY and SAAADI. Trimming costs V 3 bases and J 9 bases, and their ends lie 8 bases apart.

This specimen was PBMCs from the stem cell graft donor, taken from the stem cell graft. This clonotype was obtained from a human donor who donated a stem cell graft to a child with acute lymphoblastic leukemia. The V gene is TRBV10-2 and the J gene is TRBJ2-2; too little of a D gene remains to name it. The sequenced DNA is TGCGCCAGCAGTGACGTGAGGAGGGAGCTGTTTTTT. This encodes CASSDVRRELFF.